The sequence of this T cell receptor beta chain was determined in a study of beta chain features in type 1 diabetes. Staining for CD45RO/CCR7/CD25/CD127/CD95/CD27 allowed sorting of CD4+ naive, central memory, regulatory and stem cell-like memory cells. Expressed TCRB transcripts were sequenced, since all the RNA that had been isolated was reverse transcribed. Some clones are missing from TCRdb's copy, which holds only in-frame ones; the method was immunoSEQ multiplex PCR. This repertoire shows 400,000 to 450,000 clones, about 15% found once; its top ten account for roughly 0.033%. The CDR3 is 17 residues long. Between the trimmed V and J ends, which lost 0 bases and 1 base, there was a span of 16 bases. CDR1 is SGDLS and CDR2 is YYNGEE in the germline V gene.

Sequences were obtained from naive CD4+ T cells from blood. This sequence was found in a man aged 25 to 40 in good health. The rearrangement joins TRBV9 to TRBJ2-5; the D is unclear. The CDR3 DNA follows: TGTGCCAGCAGCGTAGTGGGAAGTGGTGCCGGCCAAGAGACCCAGTACTTC. Translated: CASSVVGSGAGQETQYF.